Shown below are 9 T cell receptor beta chains from a single sample sequenced in a study of PD-1 blockade in classical Hodgkin lymphoma. Relapse after autologous stem cell transplantation occurred in every patient, and brentuximab vedotin exposure varied. The assay was immunoSEQ multiplex PCR, and TCRdb's table has in-frame clones only and misses some. This table holds about 94,000 clones, roughly 87% found once. The sample consisted of peripheral blood mononuclear cells (PBMCs), taken before the second cycle of nivolumab. The origin of the receptors is a human donor with classical Hodgkin lymphoma.

This rearrangement joins TRBV10-2 to TRBJ2-7, with a weak D call TRBD1 (5 bases). Looked up from germline, CDR1 is WSHSY and CDR2 is SAAADI. V lost 9 bases to trimming and J lost 1 base, with 13 bases between them. CDR3 length: 13 residues. CDR3 coding DNA: TGCGCCAGTAGACAGAGCCTATCCTACGAGCAGTACTTC. Protein sequence: CASRQSLSYEQYF.

The rearrangement joins TRBV5-1 to TRBJ2-7; tentatively, D is TRBD1 (6 bases). The CDR3 contains 14 residues. Trimming shortened V by 4 bases and J by 0 bases, and 11 bases separated the two germline ends. The V gene's germline CDR1 is SGHRS and CDR2 YFSETQ. CDR3 sequence (DNA): TGCGCCAGCAGCGCCGGGACATACTCCTACGAGCAGTACTTC. This translates into CASSAGTYSYEQYF.

This chain uses TRBV28 with TRBJ2-7; D is unclear. The CDR3 is 12 residues long. V gave up 3 bases and J gave up 9 bases, with 12 bases separating them. Germline CDR1 reads MDHEN; CDR2 reads SYDVKM. CDR3 protein: CASSLATLGQYF. DNA for the CDR3: TGTGCCAGCAGTTTGGCCACCTTAGGGCAGTACTTC.

The chain recombines TRBV2 with TRBJ2-5; TRBD1 matches at 10 bases. Germline V gives CDR1 SNHLY, CDR2 FYNNEI. CDR3 length: 15 residues. Losses at the gene ends were 7 bases for V and 5 bases for J; bases not matched to a gene: 10. CDR3 coding DNA: TGTGCCAGCAACGGCGGGGGACAGGGGATCGAGACCCAGTACTTC. Protein product: CASNGGGQGIETQYF.

This chain links TRBV4-1 with TRBJ2-2; D may be TRBD1 (6 bases). Deletions cut 3 bases from V and 11 bases from J, with 13 bases between. The CDR3 spans 13 residues. Germline values: CDR1 MGHRA, CDR2 YSYEKL. Here the CDR3 reads CASSQTSGTELFF. CDR3 DNA: TGCGCCAGCAGCCAGACCTCCGGGACAGAGCTGTTTTTT.

The V gene is TRBV28, the J gene TRBJ1-2, with D unresolved. The CDR3 runs to 15 residues. CDR1 is MDHEN, CDR2 SYDVKM, per germline. Trimming shortened V by 8 bases and J by 5 bases, and 21 bases separated the two germline ends. The chain's CDR3 is CASCNGVLLGYGYTF. The CDR3 DNA follows: TGTGCCAGCTGCAATGGGGTCCTCCTAGGATATGGCTACACCTTC.

The chain combines TRBV2 with TRBJ2-5; D is unclear. The ends were cut back, 2 bases at V and 3 bases at J, with 10 bases in the middle. The CDR3 contains 14 residues. Germline V CDR1 and CDR2: SNHLY, FYNNEI. CDR3 loop: CASSERLRKETQYF. The CDR3, as DNA: TGTGCCAGCAGTGAAAGACTCAGAAAAGAGACCCAGTACTTC.

V gene TRBV18 combines with J gene TRBJ1-1; D is ambiguous. Trimming stripped 3 bases from V and 1 base from J, with 12 bases between. Germline CDR1 KGHSH, CDR2 LQKENI. The CDR3 length is 15 residues. The CDR3 region has the DNA TGTGCCAGCTCACCTAACAAGGGCGCGAACACTGAAGCTTTCTTT. It encodes CASSPNKGANTEAFF.

Only one count was recorded for this clone. The chain is built from TRBV7-9 and TRBJ2-7, with a possible D match to TRBD2 (5 bases). The CDR3 length is 18 residues. V was pared by 1 base and J by 0 bases, with 19 bases between. CDR1 is SEHNR and CDR2 is FQNEAQ in the germline V gene (reference sequence). CDR3 nucleotide sequence: TGTGCCAGCAGCTTAGTCCAGGCCGGGGTCCTGGACTCCTACGAGCAGTACTTC. It encodes CASSLVQAGVLDSYEQYF.